The 21 T cell receptor beta chains given below trace back to one sample, sequenced in a study of blood T cell repertoires in COVID-19. Sequencing used immunoSEQ multiplex PCR; TCRdb keeps in-frame clones, though not all of them. The sample has 200,000 to 250,000 clones; roughly 85% are singletons. Sample: peripheral blood. The receptors shown here come from a woman aged 70 to 79 with COVID-19, enrolled during active disease.

The count of this clone is one. The chain couples TRBV7-9 to TRBJ1-3, with TRBD1 as a possible D gene (6 bases). This CDR3 is built from 14 residues. Looked up from germline, CDR1 is SEHNR and CDR2 is FQNEAQ (reference sequence). V was pared by 5 bases and J by 4 bases, with 12 bases between. CDR3 amino acids: CASSPRTAGNTIYF. CDR3 DNA sequence: TGTGCCAGCAGCCCCAGGACAGCCGGAAACACCATATATTTT.

The chain employs TRBV28 and TRBJ2-1, with a weak D call TRBD2 (6 bases). Trimming removed 4 bases at V and 9 bases at J, with 16 bases between. This CDR3 has 14 residues. Per germline, CDR1 MDHEN and CDR2 SYDVKM. This CDR3 is CASSSGTLRGEQFF. CDR3 DNA: TGTGCCAGCAGTTCCGGGACTCTACGGGGTGAGCAGTTCTTC.

The chain joins TRBV30 to TRBJ2-1, with D possibly being TRBD2 (6 bases). CDR1 and CDR2 (germline): GTSNPN, SVGIG (reference sequence). V was shortened by 5 bases and J by 0 bases, with 11 bases between the two germline ends. The CDR3 extends over 14 amino acids. The CDR3 DNA sequence: TGTGCCTGGGGGGACTGGAGCTCCTACAATGAGCAGTTCTTC. Residues: CAWGDWSSYNEQFF.

The chain couples TRBV6-1 to TRBJ2-5; 7 bases map to TRBD1. The germline gives CDR1 MNHNS, CDR2 SASEGT. The J segment lost 2 bases and the V segment lost 5 bases, leaving 5 bases of the junction unmatched. The CDR3 extends over 14 amino acids. CDR3 protein: CASSWSGQQETQYF. The CDR3 bases are TGTGCCAGCAGTTGGTCGGGACAGCAAGAGACCCAGTACTTC.

This rearrangement joins TRBV13 to TRBJ1-2; 8 bases are shared with TRBD1. Per germline, CDR1 PRHDT and CDR2 FYEKMQ (reference sequence). V trimming: 0 bases; J trimming: 7 bases; junction bases outside the gene matches: 7. CDR3 size: 15 residues. CDR3 protein: CASSLGGQGFIGYTF. DNA for the CDR3: TGTGCCAGCAGCTTAGGAGGACAGGGTTTTATTGGCTACACCTTC.

This chain connects TRBV19 to TRBJ2-5; 9 positions match TRBD1. Germline CDR1 reads LNHDA; CDR2 reads SQIVND (reference sequence). CDR3 length equals 15 residues. Trimming at V came to 6 bases and at J to 1 base, leaving 6 bases not matched to a gene. The CDR3 region is CASRRDRALQETQYF. CDR3 DNA: TGTGCCAGTAGAAGGGACAGGGCCCTCCAAGAGACCCAGTACTTC.

This clone was recorded once. The CDR3 reads CASTRAGGDTGELFF. CDR3 nucleotides: TGTGCCAGCACCCGTGCCGGGGGGGACACCGGGGAGCTGTTTTTT. This chain connects TRBV5-4 to TRBJ2-2, with TRBD2 matching over 8 bases. Trimming took 6 bases from V and 3 from J; bases not matched to a gene: 7. The CDR3 is 15 residues long. Germline V gene sequence: CDR1 SGHNT, CDR2 YYREEE (reference sequence).

V and J are TRBV10-1 and TRBJ1-1; 8 positions match TRBD1. This CDR3 region has 14 residues. The ends lost 8 bases at V and 5 bases at J; junction bases unmatched: 10. Germline CDR1 and CDR2: WNHNN and SYGVQD (reference sequence). The CDR3 DNA sequence: TGCGCCAGCTCCCCGGACAGGGTGGGGACTGAAGCTTTCTTT. It yields the protein CASSPDRVGTEAFF.

The chain couples TRBV5-4 to TRBJ2-5, with TRBD1 as a possible D gene (6 bases). CDR1 and CDR2 from the germline V gene are SGHNT and YYREEE (reference sequence). V was cut by 3 bases and J by 2 bases, with 8 bases left in between. The CDR3 is 13 residues long. The CDR3 bases are TGTGCCAGCAGCTACGGACAGCAAGAGACCCAGTACTTC. Encoded protein: CASSYGQQETQYF.

The rearrangement joins TRBV9 to TRBJ2-2, with 11 bases aligning to TRBD2. The V and J ends lost 3 bases and 7 bases, in that order; junction bases with no gene match: 8. The CDR3 loop spans 16 amino acids. Looked up from germline, CDR1 is SGDLS and CDR2 is YYNGEE. This CDR3 is CASSAQLAGVGGELFF. As DNA, the CDR3 is TGTGCCAGCAGCGCCCAACTAGCGGGAGTTGGCGGGGAGCTGTTTTTT.

This clone occurred once. CDR3 sequence (DNA): TGTGCCAGCAGCTTAGCGCGGGAAAACTATGGCTACACCTTC. It is translated as CASSLARENYGYTF. This rearrangement joins TRBV7-2 to TRBJ1-2; D is uncertain. V lost 0 bases and J 2 bases, leaving 7 bases between the germline ends. The CDR3 is 14 amino acids. The germline CDR1 and CDR2 sequences are SGHTA and FQGNSA.

This clone appeared many times. The rearrangement uses TRBV11-3 and TRBJ2-7, with 7 positions matching TRBD1. V trimming: 6 bases; J trimming: 3 bases; junction bases outside the gene matches: 5. Germline CDR1 and CDR2: SGHNT and YENEEA. CDR3 length equals 13 residues. Here the CDR3 reads CASRPTGNYEQYF. In nucleotides, the CDR3 is TGTGCCAGCAGACCGACAGGGAACTACGAGCAGTACTTC.

The chain combines TRBV6-6 with TRBJ1-5; maybe TRBD1 (6 bases). Trimming took off 5 bases at V and 5 bases at J, with 13 bases between the two ends. This CDR3 is built from 14 residues. Germline V lookup: CDR1 MNHNY, CDR2 SVGAGI (reference sequence). Here the CDR3 DNA reads TGTGCCAGCAGTACACAGGGAGCAGATCAGCCCCAGCATTTT. This encodes CASSTQGADQPQHF.

The chain has TRBV27 and TRBJ1-1, with TRBD1 as a possible D gene (5 bases). Germline CDR1 and CDR2: MNHEY and SMNVEV (reference sequence). The CDR3 extends over 14 amino acids. V gave up 4 bases and J gave up 0 bases, with 9 bases separating them. The DNA of the CDR3 is TGTGCCAGCAGTTGGGGAGGGGTGAACACTGAAGCTTTCTTT. Its protein is CASSWGGVNTEAFF.

The genes are TRBV28 and TRBJ2-6; perhaps TRBD2 as D (6 bases). Germline V lookup: CDR1 MDHEN, CDR2 SYDVKM. The CDR3 has 18 residues. Trimming removed 6 bases from V and 0 bases from J, with 18 bases in between. The CDR3 protein is CASRSPGERNSGANVLTF. Written as DNA, the CDR3 is TGTGCCAGCAGGTCTCCGGGGGAGAGGAACTCTGGGGCCAACGTCCTGACTTTC.

The rearrangement joins TRBV11-2 to TRBJ1-1; D uncertain. CDR3 size: 12 residues. Germline CDR1 SGHAT, CDR2 FQNNGV. The V and J ends lost 7 bases and 6 bases respectively, with 12 bases between them. The CDR3 region is CASTRTRSEAFF. The DNA of the CDR3 is TGTGCCAGCACCCGCACCCGGTCTGAAGCTTTCTTT. Filled out from reference TRBV11-2 and TRBJ1-1, the complete variable domain reads EAGVAQSPRYKIIEKRQSVAFWCNPISGHATLYWYQQILGQGPKLLIQFQNNGVVDDSQLPKDRFSAERLKGVDSTLKIQPAKLEDSAVYLCASTRTRSEAFFGQGTRLTVV.

The chain couples TRBV4-1 to TRBJ1-5, with 10 bases matching TRBD1. CDR3 length equals 15 residues. V lost 0 bases to trimming and J lost 6 bases; unmatched junction nucleotides: 2. From germline, CDR1 is MGHRA and CDR2 YSYEKL. The CDR3 sequence is CASSQEDRGSQPQHF. The CDR3 DNA reads TGCGCCAGCAGCCAAGAGGACAGGGGGAGTCAGCCCCAGCATTTT.

The rearrangement links TRBV5-1 to TRBJ1-1; possible D gene TRBD1, 5 bases. CDR1 and CDR2 (germline): SGHRS, YFSETQ. The CDR3 is 13 amino acids. The V end was cut by 3 bases, the J end by 0 bases, with 6 bases between. CDR3 protein: CASSSQVNTEAFF. CDR3 nucleotides: TGCGCCAGCAGCTCACAGGTGAACACTGAAGCTTTCTTT.

This rearrangement joins TRBV5-1 to TRBJ2-7; D is perhaps TRBD2 (6 bases). Trimming removed 4 bases at V and 3 bases at J, with 20 bases between. In germline, CDR1 is SGHRS, CDR2 YFSETQ. The CDR3 has 16 residues. This CDR3 is CASSQTTRGSFYEQYF. The CDR3 DNA follows: TGCGCCAGCAGCCAAACAACCCGGGGGTCTTTCTACGAGCAGTACTTC.

This chain uses TRBV7-8 with TRBJ1-1, with TRBD1 matching over 8 bases. The CDR3 contains 13 residues. V was pared by 5 bases and J by 9 bases, with 8 bases of the junction left unmatched. Germline CDR1 reads SGHVS; CDR2 reads FQNEAQ. The CDR3 DNA sequence: TGTGCCAGCAGCACGCGACAGGGGACTAAAGCTTTCTTT. The encoded protein is CASSTRQGTKAFF.

The V and J genes are TRBV5-4 and TRBJ2-1, with 9 bases that match TRBD1. The germline V gene encodes CDR1 SGHNT and CDR2 YYREEE (reference sequence). The CDR3 length is 15 residues. V lost 5 bases and J lost 3; bases outside the gene matches: 6. Here the CDR3 DNA reads TGTGCCAGCAGATCGACAGGGGGGAACTACAATGAGCAGTTCTTC. This sequence encodes CASRSTGGNYNEQFF.